The 28 T cell receptor beta chains in this list originate from one sample, sequenced in a study of immune heterogeneity within non-small cell lung tumors. Per sample, around 0.65 ug of bulk tumor genomic DNA was the template used. Several biopsies per primary tumor, spaced far apart, were taken during surgery. The study enrolled patients with untreated, newly diagnosed non-small cell lung cancer who underwent curative surgery. The TCR beta CDR3 region was amplified by multiplex PCR employing 32 V and 13 J primers. MiXCR was run by TCRdb on the multiplex PCR reads, yielding one entry per CDR3 protein. The repertoire holds more than 2,000 distinct CDR3 sequences, 20% to 30% seen once, with under 9.5% in the top ten. Sequencing was carried out using lung tumor tissue. The receptor source for this set is a woman aged 55 to 70 with non-small cell lung cancer.

This clonotype qualifies as medium-sized. The rearrangement joins TRBV12-3 or TRBV12-4 to TRBJ2-2; D not certain. The CDR3 runs to 12 residues. Trimming took off 5 bases at V and 8 bases at J, with 9 bases between the two ends. The CDR3 DNA sequence: TGTGCCAGCAGTCCGCAGACTGGGGAGCTGTTTTTT. This codes for CASSPQTGELFF.

In its sample, this clonotype ranks as medium-sized (0.01 to 0.1%). The chain links TRBV25-1 to TRBJ2-7; either TRBD1 or TRBD2 may supply D (7 bases each). The V gene's germline CDR1 is MGHDK and CDR2 SYGVNS. Between the trimmed V and J ends, which lost 8 bases and 4 bases, there was a span of 30 bases. The CDR3 extends over 18 amino acids. The CDR3 coding sequence is TGTGCCAGCGGGGGGGCGGGCAGAGGGGGCGGAAATCCGTACGAGCAGTACTTC. Translation: CASGGAGRGGGNPYEQYF.

In its sample, this clonotype is medium-sized (0.01 to 0.1%). This sequence joins TRBV6-1 and TRBJ2-7, with D tentatively TRBD2 (6 bases). Germline V gene lookup returns CDR1 MNHNS and CDR2 SASEGT. V lost 10 bases to trimming and J lost 3 bases, with 13 bases between them. The CDR3 runs to 12 residues. The CDR3 sequence: CATKGGLYEQYF. The CDR3 nucleotides are TGTGCCACCAAGGGAGGCCTCTACGAGCAGTACTTC.

Comments on this clonotype: This may stem from a read error, because a much larger clone lies one nucleotide away. The chain recombines TRBV27 with TRBJ2-1; D is uncertain. CDR3 length: 14 amino acids. Germline CDR1 and CDR2: MNHEY and SMNVEV (reference sequence). The CDR3 coding sequence is TGTGCCAGCAGTTTATCGAACCCAGCAAATGGGCAGTTCTTC. It specifies CASSLSNPANGQFF.

Comments on this clonotype: The germline gene is not matched at one end of the junction; a read error may be the cause. This rearrangement joins TRBV15 to TRBJ2-7, with 8 bases matching TRBD1. Germline loops: CDR1 LNHNV, CDR2 YYDKDF (reference sequence). The CDR3 consists of 13 residues. The CDR3 region has the DNA TGTGCCACCAGCAGGGACAGGGCCTACGATCAGTACTTC. Translating gives CATSRDRAYDQYF.

This clonotype is medium-sized. The chain has TRBV20-1 and TRBJ2-7; TRBD2 aligns across 7 bases. V lost 0 bases to trimming and J lost 0 bases; unmatched junction nucleotides: 5. The germline gives CDR1 DFQATT, CDR2 SNEGSKA (reference sequence). The CDR3 sequence is 15 residues long. CDR3: CSAREGGPSSYEQYF. CDR3 DNA sequence: TGCAGTGCTAGAGAGGGAGGGCCCAGCTCCTACGAGCAGTACTTC.

By its share, this clonotype is large. The chain is built from TRBV20-1 and TRBJ2-7, with a weak D call TRBD2 (6 bases). Per germline, CDR1 DFQATT and CDR2 SNEGSKA (reference sequence). V lost 7 bases, J lost 0 bases, and 22 bases lay in between. This CDR3 region has 16 residues. CDR3 bases: TGCAGTGTACATCACCCGTCCGGGACTTCCTCCTACGAGCAGTACTTC. Protein product: CSVHHPSGTSSYEQYF.

V gene TRBV5-4 combines with J gene TRBJ2-3, with TRBD2 as a possible D gene (6 bases). Germline V CDR1 and CDR2: SGHNT, YYREEE (reference sequence). V lost 4 bases and J lost 3, with 21 bases in between. This CDR3 has 17 amino acids. CDR3 sequence: CASSPFREAAGTDTQYF. As DNA, the CDR3 is TGTGCCAGCAGCCCCTTCCGGGAAGCGGCGGGGACAGATACGCAGTATTTT.

This clonotype was counted between two and nine times. The CDR3 DNA reads TGTGCCAGTAGTAAGGGTGGGAGCCCCCAAGAGACCCAGTACTTC. This translates into CASSKGGSPQETQYF. The V and J genes are TRBV19 and TRBJ2-5; a weak D match, TRBD2 (5 bases). Deletions cut 4 bases from V and 1 base from J, with 13 bases between. Germline values: CDR1 LNHDA, CDR2 SQIVND (reference sequence). The CDR3 is 15 amino acids.

With respect to this clonotype: This could be a read error, since a much larger clone is one nucleotide away. The J gene is TRBJ2-1, the V gene TRBV19; D gene uncertain. The germline V gene has CDR1 LNHDA and CDR2 SQIVND (reference sequence). The CDR3 runs to 13 residues. DNA of the CDR3: TGTGCCAGTAGGATAGTGACTTTTTCTGAGCAGTTCTTC. It yields the protein CASRIVTFSEQFF.

This clonotype showed up just a few times. The chain is built from TRBV19 and TRBJ2-3; D call uncertain. The CDR3 totals 14 residues. The V and J ends lost 7 bases and 4 bases respectively, with 15 bases between them. From germline, CDR1 is LNHDA and CDR2 SQIVND (reference sequence). CDR3 sequence (DNA): TGTGCCAGTATCGGAAGGGCGTGGGCAGATACGCAGTATTTT. As protein: CASIGRAWADTQYF.

To note about this clonotype: This may arise from a read error, as a much more abundant clone is one base away. The chain combines TRBV12-3 or TRBV12-4 with TRBJ2-7; D ambiguous. This CDR3 contains 11 residues. V shed 7 bases and J shed 2 bases, with 6 bases lying between them. DNA of the CDR3: TGTGCCAGCATTTCGACCTACGAGCAGTACTTC. Its protein product is CASISTYEQYF.

This clonotype appeared a few times. CDR3 residues: CASSPQETSGETQYF. The DNA for the CDR3 is TGTGCCAGCAGCCCCCAGGAGACATCGGGAGAGACCCAGTACTTC. This chain joins TRBV7-8 and TRBJ2-5; D not resolved. The germline V gene has CDR1 SGHVS and CDR2 FQNEAQ. The CDR3 sequence is 15 residues long. Trimming pared 5 bases from V and 4 bases from J, leaving 17 bases between.

This clonotype turned up a few times. The chain carries TRBV6-1 and TRBJ1-3; TRBD1 aligns across 7 bases. The CDR3 spans 18 residues. Trimming at V came to 0 bases and at J to 1 base, leaving 9 bases not matched to a gene. The germline CDR1 and CDR2 sequences are MNHNS and SASEGT. The CDR3 sequence is CASSEASGQVSSGNTIYF. The DNA of the CDR3 is TGTGCCAGCAGTGAAGCGAGCGGACAGGTCTCTTCTGGAAACACCATATATTTT.

The chain joins TRBV4-1 to TRBJ1-5; no clear D. V was shortened by 0 bases and J by 0 bases, with 9 bases between the two germline ends. CDR1 is MGHRA, CDR2 YSYEKL, per germline. The CDR3 has 16 amino acids. CDR3 amino acids: CASSQDHGSSNQPQHF. The CDR3 coding sequence is TGCGCCAGCAGCCAAGATCACGGCAGTAGCAATCAGCCCCAGCATTTT.

The chain joins TRBV5-1 to TRBJ2-7; TRBD1 matches at 10 bases. CDR3 length: 14 residues. Germline assignment: CDR1 SGHRS and CDR2 YFSETQ. V trimming: 4 bases; J trimming: 6 bases; junction bases outside the gene matches: 7. The CDR3: CASSPEGQGIEQYF. For the CDR3, the DNA is TGCGCCAGCAGCCCGGAGGGACAGGGGATCGAGCAGTACTTC.

The rearrangement links TRBV12-3 or TRBV12-4 to TRBJ1-1; 12 bases are shared with TRBD1. This CDR3 has 16 residues. The V gene end was trimmed by 5 bases and the J gene end by 1 base; junction bases not matched to a gene: 5. CDR3 loop: CASSPGTGGSNTEAFF. CDR3 DNA: TGTGCCAGCAGTCCCGGGACAGGGGGCTCGAACACTGAAGCTTTCTTT.

This clonotype is deemed medium-sized. The chain joins TRBV28 to TRBJ1-1; possibly TRBD1 for D (6 bases). Germline V lookup: CDR1 MDHEN, CDR2 SYDVKM. The CDR3 totals 13 residues. V lost 5 bases to trimming and J lost 5 bases, with 12 bases between them. In nucleotides, the CDR3 is TGTGCCAGCAGTAATGGGGGCTTTACTGAAGCTTTCTTT. Amino acids: CASSNGGFTEAFF.

The sample holds a few counts of this clonotype. This chain joins TRBV6-1 and TRBJ1-6; D is unclear. V lost 6 bases and J 7 bases, leaving 10 bases between the germline ends. The CDR3 extends over 13 amino acids. CDR1 and CDR2 (germline): MNHNS, SASEGT. DNA of the CDR3: TGTGCCAGCAGCCTCGAGAGGAATTCACCCCTCCACTTT. Its translation: CASSLERNSPLHF.

The J gene is TRBJ2-7, the V gene TRBV24-1; TRBD2 matches at 12 bases. The germline V gene encodes CDR1 KGHDR and CDR2 SFDVKD. V lost 3 bases, J lost 1 base, and 9 bases stayed unmatched. The CDR3 spans 18 residues. The CDR3 region has the DNA TGTGCCACCAGTGATATTCTAGCGGGAGGGCATTTATCCTACGAGCAGTACTTC. Amino acids: CATSDILAGGHLSYEQYF.

Remarks on this clonotype: A much larger clone is a single base away; this may be a read error. The gene calls are TRBV2 and TRBJ1-1; possible D gene TRBD1, 6 bases. Germline V gene sequence: CDR1 SNHLY, CDR2 FYNNEI. The CDR3 is 14 amino acids. CDR3 in amino acids: CASSVEGGGTEASF. The CDR3 DNA reads as TGTGCCAGCAGTGTCGAAGGGGGAGGGACTGAAGCTTCCTTT.

This clonotype rates as medium-sized. Here the CDR3 reads CASSQGGQTYEQYF. The CDR3 DNA reads TGTGCCAGCAGCCAAGGTGGACAGACCTACGAGCAGTACTTC. The V call is TRBV4-2, the J call TRBJ2-7; possible D gene TRBD1, 6 bases. V lost 1 base and J 2 bases, leaving 9 bases between the germline ends. Looked up from germline, CDR1 is LGHNA and CDR2 is YNFKEQ. This CDR3 is 14 amino acids long.

The chain has TRBV15 and TRBJ1-3; no clear D. CDR1 is LNHNV and CDR2 is YYDKDF in the germline V gene (reference sequence). Trimming took 2 bases from V and 1 from J, leaving 15 bases between them. The CDR3 is 17 residues long. The CDR3: CATSRSEIVESGNTIYF. The CDR3 DNA reads TGTGCCACCAGCAGATCGGAAATAGTAGAATCTGGAAACACCATATATTTT.

The V call is TRBV19, the J call TRBJ2-7, with D hard to call. Germline V CDR1 and CDR2: LNHDA, SQIVND (reference sequence). V lost 3 bases, J lost 4 bases, and 16 bases lay in between. This CDR3 is built from 15 residues. The DNA of the CDR3 is TGTGCCAGTAGTATCCCCAGCGCCAAGAGGTACGAGCAGTACTTC. This codes for CASSIPSAKRYEQYF.

The CDR3 reads CASNAKGQPYEQYF. The CDR3, as DNA: TGTGCCAGCAACGCTAAGGGACAGCCCTACGAGCAGTACTTC. The V and J genes are TRBV5-6 and TRBJ2-7, with 7 bases that match TRBD1. This CDR3 is built from 14 residues. With 6 bases clipped from V and 2 bases from J, the junction kept 8 bases outside the gene matches. Germline CDR1 reads SGHDT; CDR2 reads YYEEEE.

This chain joins TRBV9 and TRBJ1-2; D not certain. The CDR3 is 14 residues long. V was trimmed by 4 bases and J by 7 bases, leaving 17 bases between them. CDR1 and CDR2 (germline): SGDLS, YYNGEE. Here the CDR3 reads CASSPEGRAGGYTF. The CDR3 DNA reads TGTGCCAGCAGCCCAGAAGGCCGGGCGGGTGGCTACACCTTC. Variable domain in full (rest from reference TRBV9 and TRBJ1-2): DSGVTQTPKHLITATGQRVTLRCSPRSGDLSVYWYQQSLDQGLQFLIQYYNGEERAKGNILERFSAQQFPDLHSELNLSSLELGDSALYFCASSPEGRAGGYTFGSGTRLTVV.

As concerns this clonotype: This may arise from a read error, as a much more abundant clone is one base away. It is likely a read error, because the conserved phenylalanine at the end of the CDR3 is missing. CDR3 in amino acids: CASMGLYEQYL. The DNA for the CDR3 is TGTGCCAGCATGGGGTTATACGAGCAGTACTTG. This rearrangement joins TRBV12-3 or TRBV12-4 to TRBJ2-7, with unresolved D. There are 11 residues in the CDR3. Trimming removed 7 bases from V and 4 bases from J, with 8 bases in between.

This clonotype was detected a few times. This chain joins TRBV7-6 and TRBJ2-1; 8 positions agree with TRBD2. Germline V lookup: CDR1 SGHVS, CDR2 FNYEAQ. V was pared by 5 bases and J by 6 bases, with 21 bases of the junction left unmatched. The CDR3 runs to 19 residues. As DNA, the CDR3 is TGTGCCAGCAGCCCAAGAAATCCGAGCGGGAGAAAGTTTGGCAATGAGCAGTTCTTC. It yields the protein CASSPRNPSGRKFGNEQFF.